What follows describes a single T cell receptor (beta chain). Sequencing was performed with immunoSEQ multiplex PCR; in TCRdb, only in-frame clones are kept and a portion is missing. The table records a few hundred thousand clones, roughly 84% of them present only once. This entry comes from a study of blood T cell repertoires in COVID-19. Trimming stripped 1 base from V and 5 bases from J, with 12 bases between. Germline loops: CDR1 LNHDA, CDR2 SQIVND (reference sequence). The CDR3 runs to 16 residues. The TCR originated in a woman aged 25-40 years who had recovered from COVID-19. The chain carries TRBV19 and TRBJ1-6; D may be TRBD1 (5 bases). Sequencing was done on a sample of PBMCs or T cells enriched from blood (not recorded which). This CDR3 is CASSIVLSRDNSPLHF. CDR3 nucleotide sequence: TGTGCCAGTAGTATAGTATTGTCCAGGGATAATTCACCCCTCCACTTT.